Below, 29 T cell receptor beta chains from the same sample are listed, as sequenced in a study of blood T cell repertoires in COVID-19. Assay: immunoSEQ multiplex PCR; the TCRdb copy retains only in-frame clones and omits some. The table lists 300,000 to 400,000 clones, around 88% of them singletons. Specimen: peripheral blood. The receptors shown here come from a man younger than 45 with active or convalescent COVID-19.

The genes are TRBV11-3 and TRBJ2-3; tentatively, D is TRBD1 (5 bases). The CDR3 runs 15 residues. Germline V gene lookup returns CDR1 SGHNT and CDR2 YENEEA. Trimming took off 4 bases at V and 0 bases at J, with 11 bases between the two ends. In DNA, the CDR3 is TGTGCCAGCAGCTCCCGCAGGGCAAGCACAGATACGCAGTATTTT. This sequence encodes CASSSRRASTDTQYF.

This sequence joins TRBV27 and TRBJ2-7, with 7 bases aligning to TRBD1. The CDR3 covers 15 residues. Trimming at V came to 6 bases and at J to 7 bases, leaving 15 bases not matched to a gene. Germline V CDR1 and CDR2: MNHEY, SMNVEV (reference sequence). The CDR3 region has the DNA TGTGCCAGCAGCGGGCGGGTACAGGGGTTAACGGAGCAGTACTTC. Translation gives CASSGRVQGLTEQYF.

The chain recombines TRBV14 with TRBJ2-5, with D possibly being TRBD1 (5 bases). The CDR3 runs to 13 residues. CDR1 and CDR2 from the germline V gene are SGHDN and FVKESK. V lost 5 bases and J 0 bases, leaving 7 bases between the germline ends. This CDR3 is CASSGAYQETQYF. The CDR3 DNA reads as TGTGCCAGCAGCGGGGCGTACCAAGAGACCCAGTACTTC.

This sequence joins TRBV9 and TRBJ2-1; no clear D gene. Germline V gives CDR1 SGDLS, CDR2 YYNGEE. The CDR3 has 15 amino acids. V gave up 2 bases and J gave up 0 bases, with 9 bases separating them. CDR3 amino acids: CASSVYSSSYNEQFF. CDR3 bases: TGTGCCAGCAGCGTGTACTCGAGCTCCTACAATGAGCAGTTCTTC.

The chain has TRBV12-3 or TRBV12-4 and TRBJ2-2, with unresolved D. CDR3 size: 13 residues. Trimming shortened V by 4 bases and J by 2 bases, and 5 bases separated the two germline ends. The CDR3 is CASSSPNTGELFF. CDR3 coding DNA: TGTGCCAGCAGTTCCCCTAACACCGGGGAGCTGTTTTTT.

This rearrangement joins TRBV13 to TRBJ2-7, with no clear D. Germline V gene sequence: CDR1 PRHDT, CDR2 FYEKMQ (reference sequence). Trimming removed 5 bases at V and 2 bases at J, with 16 bases between. The CDR3 runs 15 residues. CDR3 coding DNA: TGTGCCAGCAGCGTTAATATAGCTGGCCCCTACGAGCAGTACTTC. Translation: CASSVNIAGPYEQYF.

This clone has more than one count but fewer than ten. The chain couples TRBV12-3 or TRBV12-4 to TRBJ1-6; 7 nucleotides match TRBD1. This CDR3 has 13 residues. The ends lost 8 bases at V and 9 bases at J; junction bases unmatched: 7. The DNA for the CDR3 is TGTGCCAGCGGAACAGGGGATGGTTCACCCCTCCACTTT. This translates into CASGTGDGSPLHF.

The chain recombines TRBV24-1 with TRBJ2-7, with 9 positions matching TRBD1. This CDR3 is 19 amino acids long. Germline assignment: CDR1 KGHDR and CDR2 SFDVKD. The ends lost 2 bases at V and 2 bases at J; junction bases unmatched: 15. For the CDR3, the DNA is TGTGCCACCAGTGATTCCGGGGCCCCCACGGGACAGGGTACCTACGAGCAGTACTTC. Amino acid sequence: CATSDSGAPTGQGTYEQYF.

The chain carries TRBV19 and TRBJ2-7; no reliable D call. CDR1 is LNHDA, CDR2 SQIVND, per germline (reference sequence). Between the trimmed V and J ends, which lost 3 bases and 0 bases, there was a span of 12 bases. CDR3 size: 15 residues. The CDR3 region has the DNA TGTGCCAGTAGTATTAACCCTAACCCCTCCTACGAGCAGTACTTC. As protein: CASSINPNPSYEQYF.

The chain couples TRBV14 to TRBJ2-1, with 9 bases identical to TRBD2. Germline trimming cut 7 bases from V and 9 bases from J; bases unmatched to any gene: 10. Per the germline V gene, CDR1 is SGHDN and CDR2 is FVKESK. The CDR3 has 14 residues. In DNA form, the CDR3 reads TGTGCCAGCACTGCTAGCGGGATAGTAGGTGAGCAGTTCTTC. Protein: CASTASGIVGEQFF.

This rearrangement joins TRBV28 to TRBJ1-2, with D maybe TRBD1 (5 bases). The CDR3 has 15 residues. V was shortened by 4 bases and J by 8 bases, with 20 bases between the two germline ends. The germline V gene has CDR1 MDHEN and CDR2 SYDVKM. Here the CDR3 reads CASSSDQIGAEGYTF. The CDR3 DNA follows: TGTGCCAGCAGTTCTGATCAAATAGGGGCGGAAGGCTACACCTTC.

The CDR3 coding sequence is TGCAGCGTAGGGACAGTCAACACTGAAGCTTTCTTT. Its translation is CSVGTVNTEAFF. This chain connects TRBV29-1 to TRBJ1-1, with 7 positions matching TRBD1. V lost 6 bases to trimming and J lost 2 bases; unmatched junction nucleotides: 3. This CDR3 spans 12 amino acids. Per germline, CDR1 SQVTM and CDR2 ANQGSEA.

This clone was observed once. The chain recombines TRBV28 with TRBJ2-4; D perhaps matches TRBD2 (6 bases). V gave up 5 bases and J gave up 10 bases, with 18 bases separating them. The CDR3 has 14 amino acids. From germline, CDR1 is MDHEN and CDR2 SYDVKM. The DNA of the CDR3 is TGTGCCAGCAGTCCGGACTACCCCCTCTCTATTCAGTACTTC. It codes for CASSPDYPLSIQYF.

This clone was counted a few times. The V call is TRBV4-1, the J call TRBJ1-2; TRBD1 matches at 8 bases. V lost 4 bases to trimming and J lost 3 bases; unmatched junction nucleotides: 10. The CDR3 loop spans 16 amino acids. Germline V gene data show CDR1 as MGHRA and CDR2 as YSYEKL. CDR3 region: CASSPGRGQEHYGYTF. CDR3 DNA: TGCGCCAGCAGCCCGGGGAGGGGACAGGAGCACTATGGCTACACCTTC.

The chain links TRBV12-3 or TRBV12-4 to TRBJ1-2; D remains unclear. The CDR3 totals 13 residues. Trimming took off 3 bases at V and 3 bases at J, with 8 bases between the two ends. CDR3 protein: CASSLEGYYGYTF. The CDR3 bases are TGTGCCAGCAGTTTGGAGGGATACTATGGCTACACCTTC.

The chain has TRBV4-2 and TRBJ2-1; 10 bases map to TRBD1. V gave up 4 bases and J gave up 6 bases; unmatched junction bases: 12. This CDR3 is 17 amino acids long. The germline V gene has CDR1 LGHNA and CDR2 YNFKEQ. The CDR3 spells CASSRGTGAGGANEQFF. For the CDR3, the DNA is TGTGCCAGCAGCCGAGGGACAGGGGCGGGGGGAGCCAATGAGCAGTTCTTC.

The chain uses TRBV7-2 and TRBJ1-1; D is possibly TRBD1 (6 bases). V was clipped by 6 bases and J by 1 base, with 15 bases between them. CDR3 length equals 15 residues. Germline V gene data show CDR1 as SGHTA and CDR2 as FQGNSA. CDR3: CASRRIRGTNTEAFF. In DNA form, the CDR3 reads TGTGCCAGCAGGCGGATCAGGGGTACGAACACTGAAGCTTTCTTT.

The chain is built from TRBV25-1 and TRBJ1-3, with 7 bases that match TRBD1. The CDR3 runs 14 residues. Germline CDR1 and CDR2: MGHDK and SYGVNS. The junction had 3 bases not matched to a gene; V was cut back by 4 bases and J by 3 bases. CDR3 sequence: CASSATGSGNTIYF. DNA for the CDR3: TGTGCCAGCAGTGCGACAGGGAGTGGAAACACCATATATTTT.

This chain joins TRBV18 and TRBJ2-2, with D unclear. This CDR3 contains 14 residues. Looked up from germline, CDR1 is KGHSH and CDR2 is LQKENI. V lost 3 bases and J lost 2, with 7 bases in between. CDR3 region: CASSPEINTGELFF. DNA for the CDR3: TGTGCCAGCTCACCGGAGATTAACACCGGGGAGCTGTTTTTT.

The V call is TRBV5-8, the J call TRBJ2-6; TRBD1 aligns across 7 bases. This CDR3 region has 16 residues. CDR1 SGHTS and CDR2 YDEGEE come from the germline V gene. J lost 0 bases, V lost 5 bases, and 5 bases had no gene match. The CDR3 DNA reads as TGTGCCAGCAGAAGACAGGGAGACTCTGGGGCCAACGTCCTGACTTTC. Amino acids: CASRRQGDSGANVLTF.

The chain has TRBV4-2 and TRBJ2-5, with TRBD2 identical over 8 bases. This CDR3 region has 18 residues. CDR1 is LGHNA, CDR2 YNFKEQ, per germline. V shed 0 bases, J shed 2 bases, and the junction held 11 bases outside the gene matches. The CDR3 protein is CASSQEAYAGGHQETQYF. CDR3 nucleotide sequence: TGTGCCAGCAGCCAAGAGGCTTACGCGGGAGGACATCAAGAGACCCAGTACTTC.

This clone was detected a few times. V and J are TRBV6-6 and TRBJ2-1, with TRBD2 matching 9 bases. Germline V gene data show CDR1 as MNHNY and CDR2 as SVGAGI (reference sequence). V shed 6 bases and J 4 bases; nucleotides not matched to a gene: 7. The CDR3 spans 15 residues. The CDR3, as DNA: TGTGCCAGCAGAAACGCGCGGGAGGGATACAATGAGCAGTTCTTC. Translated: CASRNAREGYNEQFF.

This chain connects TRBV5-5 to TRBJ1-4; D is possibly TRBD1 (6 bases). V was pared by 4 bases and J by 5 bases, with 12 bases between. The CDR3 is made up of 14 amino acids. Per germline, CDR1 SGHKS and CDR2 YYEKEE (reference sequence). The CDR3: CASSLLGQNEKLFF. For the CDR3, the DNA is TGTGCCAGCAGCCTCCTCGGACAGAATGAAAAACTGTTTTTT.

The V and J genes are TRBV6-5 and TRBJ1-2, with D tentatively TRBD1 (6 bases). This CDR3 contains 16 residues. The V end lost 3 bases, the J end lost 6 bases, and 20 bases lay between the germline ends. Germline CDR1 is MNHEY and CDR2 is SVGAGI. DNA of the CDR3: TGTGCCAGCAGTTATTCCACAGGGTGGGATCCCAATGGCTACACCTTC. Translating gives CASSYSTGWDPNGYTF.

This clone appeared a few times. The chain recombines TRBV30 with TRBJ1-3; tentative D call: TRBD1 (5 bases). CDR1 is GTSNPN and CDR2 is SVGIG in the germline V gene (reference sequence). The CDR3 runs 15 residues. Trimming took 3 bases from V and 0 from J, leaving 12 bases between them. CDR3 protein: CAWSSRAASGNTIYF. CDR3 nucleotides: TGTGCCTGGAGCTCCAGGGCCGCCTCTGGAAACACCATATATTTT.

The CDR3 coding sequence is TGTGCCAGCAGGCGGGGCTCCTACAATGAGCAGTTCTTC. Amino acids: CASRRGSYNEQFF. The rearrangement joins TRBV27 to TRBJ2-1, with a possible D match to TRBD2 (6 bases). Germline assignment: CDR1 MNHEY and CDR2 SMNVEV (reference sequence). V lost 6 bases, J lost 0 bases, and 6 bases lay in between. CDR3 size: 13 residues.

V is TRBV5-1 and J is TRBJ2-6, with 7 bases identical to TRBD1. The germline V gene has CDR1 SGHRS and CDR2 YFSETQ. CDR3 length equals 17 residues. V was pared by 3 bases and J by 0 bases, with 6 bases of the junction left unmatched. Here the CDR3 reads CASSSPTGSSGANVLTF. The DNA for the CDR3 is TGCGCCAGCAGCTCCCCGACAGGGTCCTCTGGGGCCAACGTCCTGACTTTC.

V is TRBV28 and J is TRBJ2-2; 7 bases match TRBD1. Trimming cost V 7 bases and J 0 bases; bases outside gene matches: 5. CDR3 size: 15 residues. Germline V CDR1 and CDR2: MDHEN, SYDVKM. The CDR3 is CASIIGQANTGELFF. CDR3 in DNA: TGTGCCAGCATCATAGGACAGGCGAACACCGGGGAGCTGTTTTTT.

This chain links TRBV11-2 with TRBJ2-7; the match to TRBD1 covers 7 bases. The junction had 6 bases not matched to a gene; V was cut back by 0 bases and J by 7 bases. The CDR3 loop spans 14 amino acids. Germline-derived CDR1 and CDR2 are SGHAT and FQNNGV. The CDR3 is CASSLEVTQGEQYF. As DNA, the CDR3 is TGTGCCAGCAGCTTAGAAGTGACACAGGGGGAGCAGTACTTC.